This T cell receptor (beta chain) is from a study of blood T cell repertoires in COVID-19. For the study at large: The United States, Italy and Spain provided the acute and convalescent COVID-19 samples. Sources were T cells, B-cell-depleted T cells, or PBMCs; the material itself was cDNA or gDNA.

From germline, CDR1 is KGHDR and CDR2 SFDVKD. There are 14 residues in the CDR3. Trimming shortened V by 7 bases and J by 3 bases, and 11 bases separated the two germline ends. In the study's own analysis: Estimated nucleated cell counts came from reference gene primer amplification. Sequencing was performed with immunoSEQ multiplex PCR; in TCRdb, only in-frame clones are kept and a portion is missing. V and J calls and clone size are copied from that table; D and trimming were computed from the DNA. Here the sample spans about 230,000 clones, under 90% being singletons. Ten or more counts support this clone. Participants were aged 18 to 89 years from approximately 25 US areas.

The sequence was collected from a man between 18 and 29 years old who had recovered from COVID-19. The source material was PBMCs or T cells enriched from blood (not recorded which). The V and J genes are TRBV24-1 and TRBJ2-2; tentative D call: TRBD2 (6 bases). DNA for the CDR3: TGTGCCACCAGGAACTCGGGGGACACCGGGGAGCTGTTTTTT. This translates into CATRNSGDTGELFF.